This TCR beta chain emerged from a study of CD8 T cells in Susac syndrome. Random hexamers were used to reverse transcribe about 0.45 to 1 ug of RNA. TCRdb re-called the immunoSEQ multiplex PCR reads with MiXCR, one entry per CDR3 protein. The sample yields roughly 120,000 distinct CDR3 sequences, 90% to 95% seen once. Looked up from germline, CDR1 is MNHNS and CDR2 is SASEGT. The ends were cut back, 8 bases at V and 1 base at J, with 11 bases in the middle. The CDR3 has 13 amino acids. High-throughput TCR beta sequencing covered peripheral CD8+ and CD4+ T cells. The sample was CD4+ T cells from PBMCs. The J gene is TRBJ1-1, the V gene TRBV6-1; maybe TRBD1 (5 bases). This TCR was sampled from a human donor with multiple sclerosis. This CDR3 reads CASVDISNTEAFF. Written as DNA, the CDR3 is TGTGCCAGCGTGGACATCTCGAACACTGAAGCTTTCTTT.